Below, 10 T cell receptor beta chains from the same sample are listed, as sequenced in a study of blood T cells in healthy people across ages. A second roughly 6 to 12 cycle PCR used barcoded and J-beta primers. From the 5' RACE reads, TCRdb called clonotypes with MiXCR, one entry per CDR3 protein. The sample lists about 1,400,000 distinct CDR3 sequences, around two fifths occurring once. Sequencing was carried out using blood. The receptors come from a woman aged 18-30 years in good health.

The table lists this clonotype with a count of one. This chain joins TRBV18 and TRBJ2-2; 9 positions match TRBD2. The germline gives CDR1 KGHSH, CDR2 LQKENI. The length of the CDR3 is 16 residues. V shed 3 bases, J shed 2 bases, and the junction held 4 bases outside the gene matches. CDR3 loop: CASSPQLAGNTGELFF. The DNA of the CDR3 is TGTGCCAGCTCACCCCAACTAGCGGGCAACACCGGGGAGCTGTTTTTT.

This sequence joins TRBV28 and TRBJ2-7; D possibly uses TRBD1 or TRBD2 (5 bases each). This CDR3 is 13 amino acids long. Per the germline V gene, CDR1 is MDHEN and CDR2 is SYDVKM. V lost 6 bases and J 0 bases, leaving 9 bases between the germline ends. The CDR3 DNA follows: TGTGCCAGCAGATGGGGGACCTCCTACGAGCAGTACTTC. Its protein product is CASRWGTSYEQYF.

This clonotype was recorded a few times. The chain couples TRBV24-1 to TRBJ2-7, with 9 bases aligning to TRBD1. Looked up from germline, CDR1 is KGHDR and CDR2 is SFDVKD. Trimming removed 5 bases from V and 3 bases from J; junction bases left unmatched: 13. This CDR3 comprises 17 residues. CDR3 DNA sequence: TGTGCCACCAGTGGAGGGACAGGGAGAAAATCCGTCTACGAGCAGTACTTC. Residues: CATSGGTGRKSVYEQYF.

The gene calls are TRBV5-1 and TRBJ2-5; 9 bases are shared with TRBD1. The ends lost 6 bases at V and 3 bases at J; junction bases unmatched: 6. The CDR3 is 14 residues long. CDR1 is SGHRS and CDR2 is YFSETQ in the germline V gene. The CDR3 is CASNHRGLEETQYF. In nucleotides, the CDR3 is TGCGCCAGCAACCACAGGGGGCTAGAAGAGACCCAGTACTTC.

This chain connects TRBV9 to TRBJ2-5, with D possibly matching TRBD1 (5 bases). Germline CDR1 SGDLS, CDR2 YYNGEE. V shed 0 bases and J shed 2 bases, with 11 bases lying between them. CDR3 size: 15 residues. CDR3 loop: CASSVGGPQQETQYF. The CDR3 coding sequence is TGTGCCAGCAGCGTAGGGGGCCCCCAACAAGAGACCCAGTACTTC.

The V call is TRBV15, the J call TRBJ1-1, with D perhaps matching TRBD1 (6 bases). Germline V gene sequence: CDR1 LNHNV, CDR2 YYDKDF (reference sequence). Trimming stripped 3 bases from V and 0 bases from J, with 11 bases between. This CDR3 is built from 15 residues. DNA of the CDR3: TGTGCCACCAGCAGGACCACAGGGATGAACACTGAAGCTTTCTTT. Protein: CATSRTTGMNTEAFF.

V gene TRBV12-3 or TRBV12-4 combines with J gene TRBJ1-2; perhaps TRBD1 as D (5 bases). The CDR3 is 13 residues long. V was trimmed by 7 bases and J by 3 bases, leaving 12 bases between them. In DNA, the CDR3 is TGTGCCAGCAACCTCGGGACGGACTATGGCTACACCTTC. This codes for CASNLGTDYGYTF.

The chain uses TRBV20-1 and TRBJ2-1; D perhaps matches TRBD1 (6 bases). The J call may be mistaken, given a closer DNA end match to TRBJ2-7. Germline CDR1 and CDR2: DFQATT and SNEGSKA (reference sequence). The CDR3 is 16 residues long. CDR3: CSVKKGVWEAYNEQYF. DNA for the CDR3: TGCAGTGTAAAGAAGGGGGTTTGGGAAGCTTACAATGAGCAGTACTTC.

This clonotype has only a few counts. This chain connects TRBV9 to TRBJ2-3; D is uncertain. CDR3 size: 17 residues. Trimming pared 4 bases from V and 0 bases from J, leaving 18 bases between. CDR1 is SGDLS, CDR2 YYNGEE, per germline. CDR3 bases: TGTGCCAGCAGCCCCCGGCCGAGCGAAACTAGCACAGATACGCAGTATTTT. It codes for CASSPRPSETSTDTQYF.

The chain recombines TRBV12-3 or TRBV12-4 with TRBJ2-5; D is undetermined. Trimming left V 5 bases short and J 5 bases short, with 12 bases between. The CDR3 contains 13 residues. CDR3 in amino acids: CASSVPGRETQYF. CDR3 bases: TGTGCCAGCAGTGTCCCGGGTCGGGAGACCCAGTACTTC.